The present TCR beta chain was sequenced within a study of T-cell memory formation after mild COVID-19. Study findings and constraints: Clones contracting across day 15 to 85 had a balanced CD4/CD8 profile; later expanding clones leaned CD4+. Among clones peaking at day 37 in the second wave, SARS-CoV-2 specificity remained unconfirmed.

This clonotype showed up just a few times. Its antigen is currently unknown. Using constant-segment primers, 5'RACE produced TCR alpha and TCR beta cDNA libraries carrying sample barcodes and UMIs. TCRdb used MiXCR to reprocess the 5' RACE reads, holding one entry per CDR3 protein. The sample has about 340,000 distinct CDR3 sequences, around a sixth seen once; the top ten hold approximately 20%. Sequencing was done on a sample of PBMCs or a T cell subset sorted from them (not recorded which). The origin of this receptor is a man in his late teens or twenties who had mild COVID-19 (a few samples of this study predate the infection). Cell type and time point are not known.

The CDR3: CASSQAINQPQHF. The CDR3 DNA is TGTGCCAGCAGTCAGGCAATCAATCAGCCCCAGCATTTT. This chain connects TRBV11-2 to TRBJ1-5; D gene unclear. This CDR3 comprises 13 residues. V was trimmed by 6 bases and J by 3 bases, leaving 9 bases between them. From germline, CDR1 is SGHAT and CDR2 FQNNGV.